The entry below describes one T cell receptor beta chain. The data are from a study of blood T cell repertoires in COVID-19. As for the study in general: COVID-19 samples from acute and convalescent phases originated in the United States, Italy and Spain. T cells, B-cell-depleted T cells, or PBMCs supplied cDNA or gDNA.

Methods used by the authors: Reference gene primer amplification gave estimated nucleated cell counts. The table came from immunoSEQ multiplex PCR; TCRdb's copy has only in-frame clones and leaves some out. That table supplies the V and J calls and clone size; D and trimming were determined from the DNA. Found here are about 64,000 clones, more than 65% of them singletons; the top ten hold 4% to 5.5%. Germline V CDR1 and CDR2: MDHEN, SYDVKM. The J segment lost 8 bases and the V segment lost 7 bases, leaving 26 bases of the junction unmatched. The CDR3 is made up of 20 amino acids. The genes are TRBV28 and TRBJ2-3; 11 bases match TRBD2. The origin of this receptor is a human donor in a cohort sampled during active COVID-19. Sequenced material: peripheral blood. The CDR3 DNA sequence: TGTGCCAGCAATACCCGGGGGGGACTAGCGGAACAAAACCCGGGAGGTACGCAGTATTTT. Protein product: CASNTRGGLAEQNPGGTQYF.